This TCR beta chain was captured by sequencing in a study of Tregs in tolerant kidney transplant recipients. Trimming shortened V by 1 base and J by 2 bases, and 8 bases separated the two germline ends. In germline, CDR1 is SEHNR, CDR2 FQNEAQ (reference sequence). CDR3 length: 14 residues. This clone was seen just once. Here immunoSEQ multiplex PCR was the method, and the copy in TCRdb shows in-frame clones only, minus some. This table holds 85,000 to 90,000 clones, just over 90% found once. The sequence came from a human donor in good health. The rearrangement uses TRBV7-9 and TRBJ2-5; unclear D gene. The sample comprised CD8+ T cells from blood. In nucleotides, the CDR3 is TGTGCCAGCAGCTTAGTACACCCACAAGAGACCCAGTACTTC. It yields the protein CASSLVHPQETQYF.